The next 29 T cell receptor beta chains were all read from a single sample in a study of shared clonotypes between healthy human individuals. The repertoire was sequenced with immunoSEQ multiplex PCR; TCRdb's copy has only in-frame clones and lacks some. Here the sample spans approximately 1.1 million clones, about 84% being singletons. Sequencing was carried out using memory CD4+ T cells from PBMCs. As to subset: CD45RA-negative fraction. The receptors were gathered from a man between 18 and 29 years old in good health. Some clones in this sample may be carry-over from other donors' samples.

In its sample, this clone was seen once. This sequence joins TRBV2 and TRBJ2-7; D gene ambiguous. This CDR3 region has 13 residues. Trimming removed 4 bases from V and 5 bases from J, with 12 bases in between. In germline, CDR1 is SNHLY, CDR2 FYNNEI. The CDR3 bases are TGTGCCAGCAGTGTGTTTAGAGGCGACGAGCAGTACTTC. Amino acid sequence: CASSVFRGDEQYF.

The rearrangement uses TRBV19 and TRBJ2-3; 9 bases are shared with TRBD1. V shed 7 bases and J 2 bases; nucleotides not matched to a gene: 7. CDR1 and CDR2 (germline): LNHDA, SQIVND (reference sequence). This CDR3 is built from 15 residues. The CDR3 here is CASTVDRGFTDTQYF. CDR3 in DNA: TGTGCCAGTACAGTGGACAGGGGATTCACAGATACGCAGTATTTT.

This chain uses TRBV28 with TRBJ1-2; a possible D gene is TRBD1 (5 bases). The V end lost 7 bases, the J end lost 0 bases, and 12 bases lay between the germline ends. Germline lookup yields CDR1 MDHEN and CDR2 SYDVKM. The CDR3 consists of 14 residues. The CDR3 spells CASTKGQANYGYTF. CDR3 bases: TGTGCCAGCACGAAGGGGCAAGCTAACTATGGCTACACCTTC.

In this sample, this clone turned up many times. The CDR3 loop is CASRAGTLYQPQHF. CDR3 bases: TGTGCCAGCAGGGCCGGGACGCTGTATCAGCCCCAGCATTTT. V and J are TRBV2 and TRBJ1-5; D is perhaps TRBD1 (5 bases). V was clipped by 6 bases and J by 5 bases, with 14 bases between them. The CDR3 is 14 residues long. The germline CDR1 and CDR2 sequences are SNHLY and FYNNEI.

The chain joins TRBV5-1 to TRBJ2-3; 13 bases are shared with TRBD2. Germline V lookup: CDR1 SGHRS, CDR2 YFSETQ. V lost 4 bases to trimming and J lost 0 bases; unmatched junction nucleotides: 8. This CDR3 comprises 18 residues. The CDR3 protein is CASSPGLAGTFSTDTQYF. Here the CDR3 DNA reads TGCGCCAGCAGCCCGGGACTAGCGGGAACCTTTAGCACAGATACGCAGTATTTT.

The chain has TRBV29-1 and TRBJ1-2; D perhaps matches TRBD1 (6 bases). The CDR3 sequence is 14 residues long. V was pared by 3 bases and J by 4 bases, with 15 bases between. The germline CDR1 and CDR2 sequences are SQVTM and ANQGSEA. CDR3 region: CSVDMGGRFYGYTF. CDR3 nucleotide sequence: TGCAGCGTTGATATGGGGGGGCGGTTCTATGGCTACACCTTC. The full variable domain, rest sourced from reference TRBV29-1 and TRBJ1-2, is SAVISQKPSRDICQRGTSLTIQCQVDSQVTMMFWYRQQPGQSLTLIATANQGSEATYESGFVIDKFPISRPNLTFSTLTVSNMSPEDSSIYLCSVDMGGRFYGYTFGSGTRLTVV.

The V gene is TRBV5-1, the J gene TRBJ2-5; no clear D gene. The CDR3 runs to 13 residues. CDR1 and CDR2 (germline): SGHRS, YFSETQ. V was cut by 5 bases and J by 8 bases, with 16 bases left in between. CDR3 in amino acids: CASRFESLGTQYF. DNA for the CDR3: TGCGCCAGCAGATTTGAGTCTTTGGGAACCCAGTACTTC. The full variable domain, its missing parts supplied by reference TRBV5-1 and TRBJ2-5, is KAGVTQTPRYLIKTRGQQVTLSCSPISGHRSVSWYQQTPGQGLQFLFEYFSETQRNKGNFPGRFSGRQFSNSRSEMNVSTLELGDSALYLCASRFESLGTQYFGPGTRLLVL.

The chain recombines TRBV2 with TRBJ1-2; TRBD1 matches at 8 bases. Germline loops: CDR1 SNHLY, CDR2 FYNNEI. Trimming took 8 bases from V and 7 from J; bases not matched to a gene: 3. CDR3 size: 11 residues. This CDR3 is CASQGAGGYTF. CDR3 DNA sequence: TGTGCCAGCCAGGGGGCGGGTGGCTACACCTTC.

This clone was seen ten or more times. CDR3: CASRGTGDSNQPQHF. The CDR3 bases are TGTGCCAGCAGGGGGACAGGGGATAGCAATCAGCCCCAGCATTTT. This chain connects TRBV6-5 to TRBJ1-5; 10 nucleotides line up with TRBD1. The V and J ends lost 6 bases and 0 bases, in that order; junction bases with no gene match: 2. The CDR3 sequence is 15 residues long. CDR1 is MNHEY and CDR2 is SVGAGI in the germline V gene.

The chain uses TRBV5-8 and TRBJ1-5, with no clear D. Germline-derived CDR1 and CDR2 are SGHTS and YDEGEE. V shed 7 bases and J shed 2 bases, with 13 bases lying between them. CDR3 length equals 14 residues. Here the CDR3 DNA reads TGTGCCAGCGTAAGAGGGTTGCGCAATCAGCCCCAGCATTTT. It encodes CASVRGLRNQPQHF.

J is TRBJ2-3 and V is TRBV15; maybe TRBD1 (5 bases). Germline values: CDR1 LNHNV, CDR2 YYDKDF (reference sequence). Trimming took off 1 base at V and 3 bases at J, with 14 bases between the two ends. The CDR3 consists of 16 residues. CDR3 sequence (DNA): TGTGCCACCAGCAGAGGGGGCAGCTCTTCGACAGATACGCAGTATTTT. Translation: CATSRGGSSSTDTQYF.

J is TRBJ2-5 and V is TRBV7-7, with TRBD1 matching over 8 bases. Germline V gene data show CDR1 as SSHAT and CDR2 as FNYEAQ (reference sequence). The CDR3 spans 13 residues. V dropped 5 bases and J dropped 5; count of bases not matched to a gene: 4. This chain's CDR3 is CASSTYRGETQYF. The CDR3 nucleotides read TGTGCCAGCAGCACGTACAGGGGGGAGACCCAGTACTTC. Together with reference TRBV7-7 and TRBJ2-5, the CDR3 gives the full variable domain: GAGVSQSPRYKVTKRGQDVTLRCDPISSHATLYWYQQALGQGPEFLTYFNYEAQPDKSGLPSDRFSAERPEGSISTLTIQRTEQRDSAMYRCASSTYRGETQYFGPGTRLLVL.

The V call is TRBV30, the J call TRBJ1-4, with no clear D. This CDR3 spans 13 amino acids. Per germline, CDR1 GTSNPN and CDR2 SVGIG (reference sequence). Trimming left V 2 bases short and J 8 bases short, with 12 bases between. The CDR3 sequence: CAWSHRTVEKLFF. CDR3 DNA sequence: TGTGCCTGGAGTCACCGGACGGTAGAAAAACTGTTTTTT.

This clone was observed a handful of times. CDR3 amino acids: CASSLEQRGNEKLFF. CDR3 nucleotides: TGCGCCAGCAGCTTGGAACAACGGGGTAATGAAAAACTGTTTTTT. This chain connects TRBV5-1 to TRBJ1-4, with no clear D. This CDR3 comprises 15 residues. Germline V lookup: CDR1 SGHRS, CDR2 YFSETQ. Trimming took 0 bases from V and 4 from J, leaving 10 bases between them.

CDR3 amino acids: CASSGVGTFGELFF. The CDR3, as DNA: TGCGCCAGCAGTGGTGTCGGGACTTTCGGGGAGCTGTTTTTT. The chain has TRBV5-1 and TRBJ2-2; D perhaps matches TRBD2 (6 bases). With 5 bases removed from V and 7 bases from J, the gap between germline ends came to 15 bases. This CDR3 contains 14 residues. The germline V gene encodes CDR1 SGHRS and CDR2 YFSETQ.

This chain links TRBV19 with TRBJ1-2; D is unclear. Looked up from germline, CDR1 is LNHDA and CDR2 is SQIVND (reference sequence). V lost 5 bases to trimming and J lost 9 bases, with 19 bases between them. The CDR3 extends over 14 amino acids. CDR3 residues: CASSPRKGFERYTF. As DNA, the CDR3 is TGTGCCAGTAGTCCCCGCAAGGGATTTGAGCGCTACACCTTC.

This chain links TRBV6-1 with TRBJ1-2; no firm D call. Germline CDR1 is MNHNS and CDR2 is SASEGT. V lost 9 bases and J 8 bases, leaving 7 bases between the germline ends. The CDR3 runs to 9 residues. The CDR3 is CASQPGYTF. CDR3 in DNA: TGTGCCAGTCAGCCGGGCTACACCTTC.

This clone was picked up a small number of times. The gene calls are TRBV19 and TRBJ2-3; 7 bases map to TRBD2. Germline trimming cut 6 bases from V and 4 bases from J; bases unmatched to any gene: 7. Germline lookup yields CDR1 LNHDA and CDR2 SQIVND (reference sequence). CDR3 length: 14 amino acids. CDR3 protein: CASRGGIVADTQYF. The CDR3 bases are TGTGCCAGTAGGGGAGGGATCGTCGCAGATACGCAGTATTTT.

The chain employs TRBV28 and TRBJ2-2; 12 bases line up with TRBD2. This CDR3 comprises 16 residues. Unmatched junction bases numbered 8, after V lost 5 bases and J lost 7 bases. Looked up from germline, CDR1 is MDHEN and CDR2 is SYDVKM. CDR3 sequence: CASSIPSGRAGGELFF. CDR3 nucleotides: TGTGCCAGCAGTATACCTAGCGGGAGGGCCGGCGGGGAGCTGTTTTTT.

This chain connects TRBV28 to TRBJ2-3, with D perhaps given as TRBD1 or TRBD2 (5 bases each). The length of the CDR3 is 17 residues. The germline CDR1 and CDR2 sequences are MDHEN and SYDVKM. V was shortened by 1 base and J by 1 base, with 15 bases between the two germline ends. Written as DNA, the CDR3 is TGTGCCAGCAGTTTATCCGCTATCCGGGACCGCACAGATACGCAGTATTTT. Residues: CASSLSAIRDRTDTQYF.

The V and J genes are TRBV10-3 and TRBJ1-4; D is unresolved. This CDR3 region has 15 residues. V dropped 3 bases and J dropped 0 bases, with 8 bases sitting between them. Germline V lookup: CDR1 ENHRY, CDR2 SYGVKD. CDR3 nucleotide sequence: TGTGCCATCAGTGACAGGACTGCAACTAATGAAAAACTGTTTTTT. It codes for CAISDRTATNEKLFF.

The J gene is TRBJ2-7, the V gene TRBV19; TRBD1 agrees at 10 bases. Per germline, CDR1 LNHDA and CDR2 SQIVND (reference sequence). V gave up 3 bases and J gave up 5 bases; unmatched junction bases: 4. The CDR3 is 14 residues long. CDR3 residues: CASSIQTGGDEQYF. As DNA, the CDR3 is TGTGCCAGTAGTATCCAGACAGGGGGCGACGAGCAGTACTTC.

This chain uses TRBV14 with TRBJ1-2, with D unresolved. Trimming removed 4 bases from V and 8 bases from J, with 17 bases in between. CDR3 length equals 14 residues. CDR1 and CDR2 from the germline V gene are SGHDN and FVKESK. The CDR3 sequence: CASSPYSEYIGYTF. The CDR3 DNA reads TGTGCCAGCAGCCCTTATTCAGAGTACATAGGCTACACCTTC.

The chain joins TRBV28 to TRBJ1-4; D perhaps matches TRBD1 (5 bases). Trimming left V 5 bases short and J 2 bases short, with 18 bases between. The V gene's germline CDR1 is MDHEN and CDR2 SYDVKM. The CDR3 extends over 17 amino acids. The CDR3 DNA sequence: TGTGCCAGCAGTGGCCAGGGTCTAAGATCGACTAATGAAAAACTGTTTTTT. It codes for CASSGQGLRSTNEKLFF.

This sequence joins TRBV6-4 and TRBJ2-1; 11 bases fit TRBD2. V lost 3 bases and J lost 4; bases outside the gene matches: 5. Germline V gives CDR1 MRHNA, CDR2 SNTAGT. The CDR3 runs 16 residues. The CDR3 DNA is TGTGCCAGCAGTGAGTACGGGACTAGCGGTTACAATGAGCAGTTCTTC. This codes for CASSEYGTSGYNEQFF.

This chain links TRBV7-2 with TRBJ2-1, with 9 bases matching TRBD2. In germline, CDR1 is SGHTA, CDR2 FQGNSA. This CDR3 has 14 amino acids. V shed 5 bases, J shed 8 bases, and the junction held 7 bases outside the gene matches. The DNA for the CDR3 is TGTGCCAGCAGCCCTGGACTAGCGACGGATGAGCAGTTCTTC. This sequence encodes CASSPGLATDEQFF.

V and J are TRBV5-4 and TRBJ2-6, with TRBD1 identical over 10 bases. CDR3 length: 16 amino acids. Germline V gives CDR1 SGHNT, CDR2 YYREEE (reference sequence). V shed 3 bases and J 2 bases; nucleotides not matched to a gene: 2. CDR3 DNA sequence: TGTGCCAGCAGCTACGGGACAGGGGCTGGGGCCAACGTCCTGACTTTC. Translated, it gives CASSYGTGAGANVLTF.

CDR3 sequence reads: CASRNLNPGSKNTEAFF. DNA for the CDR3: TGCGCCAGCAGGAACCTCAACCCCGGCAGTAAGAACACTGAAGCTTTCTTT. The V and J genes are TRBV10-2 and TRBJ1-1; no clear D gene. The CDR3 sequence is 17 residues long. V was cut by 6 bases and J by 1 base, with 21 bases left in between. The germline gives CDR1 WSHSY, CDR2 SAAADI.

The chain carries TRBV7-3 and TRBJ2-3; possible D gene TRBD2, 6 bases. CDR3 length: 14 amino acids. The V gene lost 5 bases and the J gene lost 6 bases, with 15 bases spanning the gap. Germline V CDR1 and CDR2: SGHTA, FQGTGA. In DNA form, the CDR3 reads TGTGCCAGCAGCCTGGGGGGATGGAGGGATACGCAGTATTTT. It yields the protein CASSLGGWRDTQYF. The whole variable domain, filled in from reference TRBV7-3 and TRBJ2-3, reads GAGVSQTPSNKVTEKGKYVELRCDPISGHTALYWYRQSLGQGPEFLIYFQGTGAADDSGLPNDRFFAVRPEGSVSTLKIQRTERGDSAVYLCASSLGGWRDTQYFGPGTRLTVL.